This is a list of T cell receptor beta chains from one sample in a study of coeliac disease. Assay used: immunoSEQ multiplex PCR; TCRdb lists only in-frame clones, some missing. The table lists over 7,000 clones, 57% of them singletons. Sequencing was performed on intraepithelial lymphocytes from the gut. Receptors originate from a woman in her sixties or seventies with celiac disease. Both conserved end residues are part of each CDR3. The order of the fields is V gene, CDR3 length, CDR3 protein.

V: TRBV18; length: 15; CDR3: CASSPRLAGVAEQYF
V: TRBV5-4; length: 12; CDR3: CASSPMTGEAFF
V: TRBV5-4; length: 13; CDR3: CASSSEYSYEQYF
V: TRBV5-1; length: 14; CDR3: CASSLGQGADTQYF
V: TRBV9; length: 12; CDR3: CASSSWEEELFF
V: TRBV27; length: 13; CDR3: CASSLGGATEAFF
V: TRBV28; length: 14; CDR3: CASSLGTGTDTQYF
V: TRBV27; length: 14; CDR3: CASSLMAAFNEQYF
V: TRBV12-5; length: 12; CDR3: CASATGGGPQHF
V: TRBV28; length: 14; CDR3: CASSPQRQFYGYTF
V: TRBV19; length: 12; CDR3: CAHFHRDQPQHF
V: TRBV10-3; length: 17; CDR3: CAISDLVSGGYQETQYF
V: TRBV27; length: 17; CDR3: CASSLRSVQGWRETQYF
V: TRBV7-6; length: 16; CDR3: CASSSTGTGVRETQYF
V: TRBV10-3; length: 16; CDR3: CAISEGGQGLNTEAFF
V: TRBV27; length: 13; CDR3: CASSSLSGNTIYF
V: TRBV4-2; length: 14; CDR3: CASSQGRGEGEQYF
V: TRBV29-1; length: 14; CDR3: CSVGRQTGLYGYTF
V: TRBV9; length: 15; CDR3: CASSAGDTVTDTQYF
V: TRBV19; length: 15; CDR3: CASSPGSGGGYEQYF
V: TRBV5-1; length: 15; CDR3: CASSRISGSATEAFF
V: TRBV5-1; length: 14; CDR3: CASSLGYGPDTQYF
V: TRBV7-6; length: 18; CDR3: CASSLGPTGASEVDGYTF
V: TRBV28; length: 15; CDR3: CASSQPSGYTGELFF
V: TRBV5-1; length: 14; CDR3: CASSLNRGNTEAFF
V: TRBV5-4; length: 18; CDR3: CASSPGLAGGLSYNEQFF
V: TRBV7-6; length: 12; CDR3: CASSPRLDTQYF
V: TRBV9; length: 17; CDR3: CASSRRGRGDSHNEQFF
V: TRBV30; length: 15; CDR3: CAWSKGLMGNQPQHF
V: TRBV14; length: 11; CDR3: CASSQGAEQFF
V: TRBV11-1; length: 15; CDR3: CASSSPGNHQETQYF
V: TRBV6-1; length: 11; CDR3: CASSPRDTQYF
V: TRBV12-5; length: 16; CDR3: CASGPSGSGGRDEQFF
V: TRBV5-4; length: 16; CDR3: CASSLDAELLLHEQFF
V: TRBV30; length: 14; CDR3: CAWSIGTGGDEQYF
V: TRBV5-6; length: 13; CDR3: CASSLSGGYGYTF
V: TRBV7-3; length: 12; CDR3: CASSLGGSEQYF
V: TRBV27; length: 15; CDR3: CASTYIAGGGNEQFF
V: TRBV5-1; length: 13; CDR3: CASSLSTTDTQYF
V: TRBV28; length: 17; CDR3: CASRAHQGTGWNTEAFF
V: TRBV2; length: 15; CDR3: CASYRESGEGTEAFF
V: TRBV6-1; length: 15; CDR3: CASSETFGLNYGYTF
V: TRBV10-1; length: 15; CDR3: CASSERSGTTDTQYF
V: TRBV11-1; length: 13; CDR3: CASSLVRGGELFF
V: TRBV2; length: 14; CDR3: CASNRHGGEETQYF
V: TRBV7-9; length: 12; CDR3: CASRRGPGAQYF
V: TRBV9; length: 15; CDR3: CASSVAGGSTYEQYF
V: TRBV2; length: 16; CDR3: CASAPFIADPPHEQFF
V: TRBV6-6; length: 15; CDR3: CASKHRGSGANVLTF
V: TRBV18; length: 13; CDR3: CASSPGQESRAFF
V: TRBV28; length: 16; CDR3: CASSLWWLAITDTQYF
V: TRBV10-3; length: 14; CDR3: CAISDGQTAGEQYF
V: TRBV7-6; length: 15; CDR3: CASSLRRGSADTQYF
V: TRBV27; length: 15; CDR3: CASSDRLAATYEQYF
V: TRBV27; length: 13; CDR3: CASSISRMAIQYF